This T cell receptor (beta chain) was found in a study of regulatory T cells in long-lasting Graves disease. This clonotype was seen a few times. Its antigen is still unknown. CDR1 is LGHDT, CDR2 YNNKEL, per germline (reference sequence). CDR3 length: 12 residues. Trimming removed 0 bases at V and 7 bases at J, with 6 bases between. Time point denoted: persistent/refractory GD, antithyroid drugs over 5 years with positive TRAb. There was RNA extracted from PBMCs, and the TCR library was made from it. Graves' disease diagnosis followed American Thyroid Association guidelines. Study outcomes and limitations: Gene preferences differed: TRBV28, TRBJ1-2, TRBJ2-5 in persistent cases. It was possible that the small sample size reduced accuracy. Among the persistent patients, 2,500 to 3,500 public clonotypes were shared, more than the roughly 900 shared among new patients.

TCR beta libraries were built with iRepertoire HTBI primers and Arm-PCR of CDR3 regions. TCRdb re-derived calls from the multiplex PCR reads in MiXCR, one entry per CDR3 protein. The sample includes 650,000 to 850,000 distinct CDR3 sequences, about 30% seen only once; the top ten take 42%. The chain employs TRBV3-1 and TRBJ1-2; no clear D. The TCR originated in a female donor with Graves disease. The sample in question was peripheral blood mononuclear cells (PBMCs), obtained when the disease was refractory, from a patient treated with antithyroid drugs. CDR3 protein: CASSQELGGYTF. CDR3 sequence (DNA): TGTGCCAGCAGCCAAGAGCTTGGTGGCTACACCTTC.